Below are 3 T cell receptor beta chains sequenced from a single sample in a study of blood T cell repertoires in COVID-19. Sequencing was performed with immunoSEQ multiplex PCR; in TCRdb, only in-frame clones are kept and a portion is missing. The sample includes about 94,000 clones, more than 65% of them seen just once. Specimen: peripheral blood. The receptor set was obtained from a man in his 70s with COVID-19, enrolled during active disease.

V gene TRBV7-2 combines with J gene TRBJ2-7; D call uncertain. V was clipped by 3 bases and J by 4 bases, with 10 bases between them. The CDR3 is 13 amino acids. Germline V gene lookup returns CDR1 SGHTA and CDR2 FQGNSA. DNA for the CDR3: TGTGCCAGCAGCTTTACCCACGGGTACGAGCAGTACTTC. Its translation: CASSFTHGYEQYF.

This clone was counted a few times. This chain links TRBV7-9 with TRBJ1-2, with D possibly matching TRBD1 (6 bases). V lost 4 bases and J lost 2, with 11 bases in between. The CDR3 runs 14 residues. Germline lookup yields CDR1 SEHNR and CDR2 FQNEAQ (reference sequence). In DNA, the CDR3 is TGTGCCAGCAGCTCGGACAGAAACAACTATGGCTACACCTTC. This sequence encodes CASSSDRNNYGYTF.

V and J are TRBV12-5 and TRBJ2-2; 9 bases are shared with TRBD1. CDR1 is LGHNT, CDR2 FRNRAP, per germline. V dropped 1 base and J dropped 5; count of bases not matched to a gene: 5. CDR3 length: 16 amino acids. This chain's CDR3 is CASGLAGTGWTGELFF. The CDR3, as DNA: TGTGCTAGTGGTTTGGCCGGGACAGGGTGGACCGGGGAGCTGTTTTTT.